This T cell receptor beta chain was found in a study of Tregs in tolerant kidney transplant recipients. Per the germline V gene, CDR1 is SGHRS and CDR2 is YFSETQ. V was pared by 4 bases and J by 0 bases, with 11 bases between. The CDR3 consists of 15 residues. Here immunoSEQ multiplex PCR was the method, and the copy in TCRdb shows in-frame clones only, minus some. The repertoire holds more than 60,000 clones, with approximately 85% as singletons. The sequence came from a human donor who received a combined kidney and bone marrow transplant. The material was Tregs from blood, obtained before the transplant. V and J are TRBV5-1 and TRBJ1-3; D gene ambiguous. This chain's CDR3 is CASSRGESSGNTIYF. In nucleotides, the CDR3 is TGCGCCAGCAGCCGGGGTGAGAGCTCTGGAAACACCATATATTTT.